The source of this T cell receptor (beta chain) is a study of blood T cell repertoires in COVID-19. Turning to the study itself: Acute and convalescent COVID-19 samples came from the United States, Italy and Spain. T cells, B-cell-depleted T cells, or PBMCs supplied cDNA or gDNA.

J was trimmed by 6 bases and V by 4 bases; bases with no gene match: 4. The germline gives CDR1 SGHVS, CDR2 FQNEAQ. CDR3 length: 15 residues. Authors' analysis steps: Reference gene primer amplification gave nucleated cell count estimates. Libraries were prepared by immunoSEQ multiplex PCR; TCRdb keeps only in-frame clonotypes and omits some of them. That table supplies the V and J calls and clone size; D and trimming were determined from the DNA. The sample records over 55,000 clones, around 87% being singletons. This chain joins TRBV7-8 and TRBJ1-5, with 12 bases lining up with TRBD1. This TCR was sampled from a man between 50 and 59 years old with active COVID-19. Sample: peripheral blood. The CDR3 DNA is TGTGCCAGCAGCTCCGGGACAGGGGGCGGTCAGCCCCAGCATTTT. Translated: CASSSGTGGGQPQHF.